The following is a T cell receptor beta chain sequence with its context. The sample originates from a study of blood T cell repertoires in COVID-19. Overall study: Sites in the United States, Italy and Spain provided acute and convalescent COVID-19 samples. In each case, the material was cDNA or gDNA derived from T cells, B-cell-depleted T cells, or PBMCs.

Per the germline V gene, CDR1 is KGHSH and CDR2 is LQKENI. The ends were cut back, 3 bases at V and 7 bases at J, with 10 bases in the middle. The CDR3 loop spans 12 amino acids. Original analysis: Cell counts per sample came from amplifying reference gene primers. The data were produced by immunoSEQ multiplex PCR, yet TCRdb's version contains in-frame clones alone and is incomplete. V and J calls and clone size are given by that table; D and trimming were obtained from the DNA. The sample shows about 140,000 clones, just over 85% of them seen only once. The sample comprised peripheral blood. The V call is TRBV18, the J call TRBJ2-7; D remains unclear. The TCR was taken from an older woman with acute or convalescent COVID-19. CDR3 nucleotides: TGTGCCAGCTCACCTACATCAGGAGAGCAGTACTTC. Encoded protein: CASSPTSGEQYF.